This T cell receptor beta chain was found in a study of T cell responses to AZD1222 COVID-19 vaccine. Whole-study findings and limits: Recipients of AZD1222 seropositive at baseline numbered only 6 or 7. The sample set comprised mostly white British donors with more females, and clonal diversity was possibly underestimated.

The V and J ends lost 9 bases and 5 bases respectively, with 10 bases between them. The CDR3 is 11 amino acids. Sequencing was performed with immunoSEQ multiplex PCR; in TCRdb, only in-frame clones are kept and a portion is missing. This repertoire shows about 34,000 clones, roughly 74% found once; its top ten account for about 4.5%. A word on this clone: Antigen specificity is unknown.

This clonotype was sampled from an adult who received the AZD1222 COVID-19 vaccine. This chain uses TRBV12-3 or TRBV12-4 with TRBJ2-5; TRBD1 or TRBD2 may be the D gene (5 bases each). This specimen was peripheral blood, taken 28 days after the second AZD1222 dose. The DNA of the CDR3 is TGTGCCAGTGGGTGGGACGAGACCCAGTACTTC. Protein: CASGWDETQYF.